The rows below give T cell receptor beta chains drawn from one sample of a study of vaccination and CD4 T cells after COVID-19. Their antigens are not known. MiXCR was run by TCRdb on the PCR reads, yielding one entry per CDR3 protein. This table holds roughly 18,000 distinct CDR3 sequences, around 45% found once. The sequenced sample consisted of CD4+ T cells from blood, cultured in vitro. Receptors were obtained from a human donor who had recovered from COVID-19. CDR3s include the opening cysteine and the closing phenylalanine or tryptophan. D genes are given only for firm matches. Size is stated for part of the rows, as once, few or many counts, or as a class when the clone is expanded.

J: TRBJ2-4
V: TRBV4-1
D: .
size: .
CDR3: CASSRPGLGSNQMDKNIQYF
DNA: TGCGCCAGCAGTCGCCCCGGCCTGGGCTCGAATCAGATGGACAAAAACATTCAGTACTTC

J: TRBJ1-1
V: TRBV6-2/TRBV6-3
D: TRBD1
size: .
CDR3: CASRPDRVNTEAFF
DNA: TGTGCCAGCAGGCCGGACAGGGTGAACACTGAAGCTTTCTTT

J: TRBJ2-3
V: TRBV7-9
D: TRBD2
size: .
CDR3: CASSIMTSGRDTQYF
DNA: TGTGCCAGCAGCATAATGACTAGCGGGAGAGATACGCAGTATTTT

J: TRBJ1-5
V: TRBV20-1
D: TRBD1
size: few
CDR3: CSATMGQGYNQPQHF
DNA: TGCAGTGCTACCATGGGACAGGGGTACAATCAGCCCCAGCATTTT

J: TRBJ2-1
V: TRBV9
D: .
size: .
CDR3: CASSVRDYNEQFF
DNA: TGTGCCAGCAGCGTCAGGGACTACAATGAGCAGTTCTTC

J: TRBJ2-7
V: TRBV7-2
D: TRBD2
size: .
CDR3: CASSAFLRRTSGRHYEQYF
DNA: TGTGCCAGCAGCGCCTTCCTCCGCCGGACTAGCGGGAGGCACTACGAGCAGTACTTC

J: TRBJ2-7
V: TRBV20-1
D: TRBD2
size: .
CDR3: CSFEPSGVIYEQYF
DNA: TGCAGTTTCGAACCTAGCGGGGTCATCTACGAGCAGTACTTC

J: TRBJ2-5
V: TRBV28
D: .
size: .
CDR3: CASSPPRGLRQETQYF
DNA: TGTGCCAGCAGCCCACCCCGAGGACTAAGACAAGAGACCCAGTACTTC

J: TRBJ2-7
V: TRBV6-5
D: .
size: few
CDR3: CASSYSAGTYYEQYF
DNA: TGTGCCAGCAGTTACTCGGCCGGCACCTACTACGAGCAGTACTTC

J: TRBJ2-5
V: TRBV5-1
D: TRBD1
size: .
CDR3: CASSAPTGGETQYF
DNA: TGCGCCAGCAGCGCGCCGACAGGGGGCGAGACCCAGTACTTC